This T cell receptor (beta chain) was sequenced during a study of blood T cell repertoires in COVID-19. The data were produced by immunoSEQ multiplex PCR, yet TCRdb's version contains in-frame clones alone and is incomplete. Among over 200,000 clones listed, about four fifths were seen once. The sequenced sample consisted of peripheral blood. This TCR was recovered from a woman aged 35 to 49 with active or convalescent COVID-19.

The CDR3 nucleotides are TGTGCCAGCAGCCAAAGCGGGTTTGACGCTGGGAGGAACACTGAAGCTTTCTTT. Protein sequence: CASSQSGFDAGRNTEAFF. The J gene is TRBJ1-1, the V gene TRBV4-2; D unclear. Trimming removed 2 bases from V and 1 base from J, with 20 bases in between. CDR1 is LGHNA, CDR2 YNFKEQ, per germline. The CDR3 has 18 amino acids.